Listed below are T cell receptor beta chains from one sample, sequenced in a study of identifying expanded T cells in peripheral blood. The table came from immunoSEQ multiplex PCR; TCRdb's copy has only in-frame clones and leaves some out. The data contain about 100,000 clones, 88% of them seen just once; the ten biggest clones take up 3.9%. The source material was blood. These receptors all come from a person between 18 and 75 years old in good health. Both conserved end residues are part of each CDR3. D genes are given only for firm matches. A clone size is listed for some rows: how often the clone was seen (once, few, many), or a class if it is expanded.

>-|-|TRBV7-9|TRBJ2-6
TGTGCCAGCAGCTCCGGAACTTCGAGCTCTGGGGCCAACGTCCTGACTTTC
CASSSGTSSSGANVLTF
>-|many|TRBV6-4|TRBJ2-1
TGTGCCAGCAGTGAGGAGGTTACGAATGAGCAGTTCTTC
CASSEEVTNEQFF
>-|-|TRBV5-1|TRBJ2-3
TGCGCCAGCAGCTTGGAGAGGGATGATACGCAGTATTTT
CASSLERDDTQYF
>TRBD1|once|TRBV6-5|TRBJ2-1
TGTGCCAGCAGTTACTCCGGACAGGGAAATGAGTTCTTC
CASSYSGQGNEFF
>-|-|TRBV15|TRBJ2-3
TGTGCCACCAGCAAAAATCGAGGAGGGCTGGATACGCAGTATTTT
CATSKNRGGLDTQYF
>TRBD1|-|TRBV11-2|TRBJ1-1
TGTGCCAGCAGCTTGGACAGGGGGTACTCCACTGAAGCTTTCTTT
CASSLDRGYSTEAFF
>TRBD2|once|TRBV5-1|TRBJ2-1
TGCGCCAGCGCAGGACTAGCGGACCTCTCCTACAATGAGCAGTTCTTC
CASAGLADLSYNEQFF
>-|-|TRBV5-4|TRBJ1-1
TGTGCCAGCAGCCATGGCATGAACACTGAAGCTTTCTTT
CASSHGMNTEAFF
>TRBD2|-|TRBV11-2|TRBJ2-1
TGTGCCAGCAGCCTGGGGCGCCCGGGGACTAGCGGGAGTAAGTTCTTC
CASSLGRPGTSGSKFF
>-|few|TRBV11-2|TRBJ1-6
TGTGCCAGCAGCTTAGAACAAACGGCTCCCCTCCACTTT
CASSLEQTAPLHF
>-|-|TRBV11-2|TRBJ1-2
TGTGCCAGCAGCTTAGATGAAGACAGGCCTTTGACCCCACCTATGTTC
CASSLDEDRPLTPPMF
>-|-|TRBV27|TRBJ1-5
TGTGCCAGCAGTTTAGTTAATCAGCCCCAGCATTTT
CASSLVNQPQHF
>TRBD2|once|TRBV6-4|TRBJ2-1
TGTGCCAGCAGTGAGGCTAGCGGGGGGAGCAATGAGCAGTTCTTC
CASSEASGGSNEQFF
>-|-|TRBV4-1|TRBJ2-3
TGCGCCAGCAGCCAAGATGGGCGGCAGTATCCGCAGTATTTT
CASSQDGRQYPQYF
>TRBD1|-|TRBV7-2|TRBJ2-5
TGTGCCAGCAGCCCGGGGCAGGGGGTGAGGGAGACCCAGTACTTC
CASSPGQGVRETQYF